Shown below are 10 T cell receptor beta chains from a single sample sequenced in a study of T cell clonotyping in hematopoietic cell transplantation. Some clones are missing from TCRdb's copy, which holds only in-frame ones; the method was immunoSEQ multiplex PCR. This table holds some 30,000 clones, approximately 94% found once. Sequencing input: peripheral blood mononuclear cells. The receptor set was obtained from a man aged 50-59 years in good health. Some clones in this sample may be carry-over from other donors' samples.

The CDR3 here is CATTGLAKNIQYF. The CDR3 DNA follows: TGTGCCACTACAGGGTTGGCCAAAAACATTCAGTACTTC. The chain links TRBV19 to TRBJ2-4; maybe TRBD1 (6 bases). Trimming pared 10 bases from V and 1 base from J, leaving 11 bases between. In germline, CDR1 is LNHDA, CDR2 SQIVND (reference sequence). This CDR3 is built from 13 residues. Based on the CDR3 plus reference TRBV19 and TRBJ2-4, the full variable domain is DGGITQSPKYLFRKEGQNVTLSCEQNLNHDAMYWYRQDPGQGLRLIYYSQIVNDFQKGDIAEGYSVSREKKESFPLTVTSAQKNPTAFYLCATTGLAKNIQYFGAGTRLSVL.

V gene TRBV29-1 combines with J gene TRBJ2-5, with D perhaps matching TRBD1 (5 bases). Germline-derived CDR1 and CDR2 are SQVTM and ANQGSEA. The length of the CDR3 is 13 residues. V was trimmed by 3 bases and J by 9 bases, leaving 17 bases between them. The CDR3 is CSVETVQRGSQYF. Here the CDR3 DNA reads TGCAGCGTTGAGACAGTCCAGCGTGGGTCCCAGTACTTC.

V gene TRBV25-1 combines with J gene TRBJ1-1, with a weak D call TRBD1 (5 bases). Deletions cut 4 bases from V and 11 bases from J, with 20 bases between. The germline V gene has CDR1 MGHDK and CDR2 SYGVNS. The CDR3 has 14 residues. This CDR3 reads CASSAVRDGVEAFF. As DNA, the CDR3 is TGTGCCAGCAGTGCAGTCCGGGACGGCGTTGAGGCTTTCTTT.

The chain is built from TRBV7-2 and TRBJ2-1, with unresolved D. The ends were cut back, 0 bases at V and 2 bases at J, with 8 bases in the middle. Germline values: CDR1 SGHTA, CDR2 FQGNSA. The CDR3 has 15 amino acids. Here the CDR3 reads CASSLAGITYNEQFF. The CDR3 region has the DNA TGTGCCAGCAGCTTAGCGGGTATTACCTACAATGAGCAGTTCTTC.

The chain employs TRBV11-2 and TRBJ1-2; TRBD1 is a possible D gene (5 bases). V dropped 5 bases and J dropped 1 base, with 11 bases sitting between them. The CDR3 is made up of 14 amino acids. Germline CDR1 SGHAT, CDR2 FQNNGV. The DNA of the CDR3 is TGTGCCAGCAGCCCGGGGCTCAGTAACTATGGCTACACCTTC. Residues: CASSPGLSNYGYTF.

Here the CDR3 DNA reads TGTGCCTGGAGTAAAAACGACAGGCAAGCTTTCTTT. Its translation is CAWSKNDRQAFF. V usage is TRBV30 and J usage is TRBJ1-1; weak D call: TRBD1 (6 bases). This CDR3 has 12 residues. The V end lost 2 bases, the J end lost 9 bases, and 13 bases lay between the germline ends. Looked up from germline, CDR1 is GTSNPN and CDR2 is SVGIG (reference sequence).

The V and J genes are TRBV2 and TRBJ1-5; 7 bases are a match to TRBD1. Germline CDR1 reads SNHLY; CDR2 reads FYNNEI. The trim removed 6 bases at V and 3 bases at J, leaving 5 bases unmatched. CDR3 size: 14 residues. CDR3 residues: CASRDRTDNQPQHF. The CDR3 DNA is TGTGCCAGCAGGGACAGGACGGACAATCAGCCCCAGCATTTT.

The chain links TRBV10-3 to TRBJ1-2, with a possible D match to TRBD1 (6 bases). The CDR3 consists of 13 residues. Trimming took off 10 bases at V and 3 bases at J, with 15 bases between the two ends. CDR1 is ENHRY, CDR2 SYGVKD, per germline. Here the CDR3 DNA reads TGTGCCACCCGAAGGGAGGGGGACTATGGCTACACCTTC. It yields the protein CATRREGDYGYTF.

This sequence joins TRBV7-2 and TRBJ2-7, with D possibly matching TRBD1 (5 bases). The germline CDR1 and CDR2 sequences are SGHTA and FQGNSA. CDR3 length: 13 amino acids. Trimming pared 3 bases from V and 3 bases from J, leaving 9 bases between. CDR3 amino acids: CASSFRTNYEQYF. The CDR3 nucleotides read TGTGCCAGCAGCTTCCGGACAAACTACGAGCAGTACTTC.

The chain uses TRBV2 and TRBJ2-6; TRBD1 is a possible D gene (5 bases). V shed 4 bases and J shed 2 bases, with 12 bases lying between them. From germline, CDR1 is SNHLY and CDR2 FYNNEI. The CDR3 is made up of 16 amino acids. CDR3 sequence reads: CASSGGRATGANVLTF. The CDR3 DNA is TGTGCCAGCAGTGGGGGCAGAGCAACTGGGGCCAACGTCCTGACTTTC.